This TCR beta chain was captured by sequencing in a study of tumor-infiltrating lymphocytes in primary liver carcinoma. Investigators took RNA and DNA out together from roughly 21-30 mg of unsorted bulk tissue. Primary liver carcinomas in the patients were surgically resected. Study-level findings and limits: It was in tumors, not blood, that the top-250-clone fraction was significantly higher (p = 0.039).

As concerns this clonotype: Its antigen is not known. One junction end disagrees with the germline gene, perhaps due to a read error.

The CDR3 covers 13 residues. Germline CDR1 reads SQVTM; CDR2 reads ANQGSEA. Researchers generated TCR beta cDNA from roughly 520 ng of total RNA, relying on a constant-region primer. Slightly modified ARM-PCR with three nested multiplex PCR rounds yielded TCR beta libraries. TRBV1-TRBV30 forward and Cbeta reverse primers drove the first two approximately 10-cycle rounds. One entry per CDR3 protein, called by TCRdb with MiXCR from the multiplex PCR reads. Seen here are roughly 100,000 distinct CDR3 sequences, about four fifths observed once, and the top ten hold about a fifth. Sequencing was carried out using liver tumor tissue from sampling region 3. Subset given: tumor region T3, left-lateral pole. The rearrangement joins TRBV29-1 to TRBJ2-7; no clear D. This clonotype was sampled from a man aged 35 to 55 with primary liver carcinoma and hepatitis B virus infection. The CDR3 sequence: CSVEDRHSYEQHF. CDR3 DNA: TGCAGCGTTGAAGATAGGCATTCCTACGAGCAGCACTTC.